Listed below are T cell receptor beta chains from one sample, sequenced in a study of blood T cell repertoires in COVID-19. Sequencing used immunoSEQ multiplex PCR; TCRdb keeps in-frame clones, though not all of them. The table has roughly 250,000 clones, roughly 80% seen once. Sequencing was performed on peripheral blood. The source is a middle-aged woman with active or convalescent COVID-19. Both conserved end residues are part of each CDR3. Fields, in order: clone size, CDR3 length, D gene, J gene, V gene, CDR3 DNA, CDR3 protein. The D gene is left open where the match is weak. Clone size is given for some rows only: seen once, a few or many times, or a class if the clone is expanded.

>NA|15|NA|TRBJ1-1|TRBV10-3
TGTGCCATCAGTGAGTCGAGCATAAGGGGCACTGAAGCTTTCTTT
CAISESSIRGTEAFF
>NA|16|NA|TRBJ1-3|TRBV6-1
TGTGCCAGCAGTGAAATTTCGGGACACTCTGGAAACACCATATATTTT
CASSEISGHSGNTIYF
>NA|18|NA|TRBJ2-1|TRBV7-8
TGTGCCAGCAGCTCTCGGGGCGAGGGGGTGGGAAGACTCAATGAGCAGTTCTTC
CASSSRGEGVGRLNEQFF
>once|16|TRBD2|TRBJ2-3|TRBV5-1
TGCGCCAGCAGCCAACAGGCTAGCGGTTACACAGATACGCAGTATTTT
CASSQQASGYTDTQYF
>NA|12|NA|TRBJ1-5|TRBV11-2
TGTGCCAGCAGCTTCAATCAGGGGCCCCAGCATTTT
CASSFNQGPQHF
>NA|15|TRBD1|TRBJ1-2|TRBV5-4
TGTGCCAGCAGCTCGGACAGGGGTGGTAACTATGGCTACACCTTC
CASSSDRGGNYGYTF
>NA|12|NA|TRBJ2-7|TRBV13
TGTGCCAGCAGCGTGACGGGCTACGAGCAGTACTTC
CASSVTGYEQYF
>NA|18|TRBD2|TRBJ2-2|TRBV3-1/TRBV3-2
TGTGCCAGCAGCCAAGTTTTTCCCTCGCGGGGGGGCACCGGGGAGCTGTTTTTT
CASSQVFPSRGGTGELFF
>few|14|NA|TRBJ2-2|TRBV19
TGTGCCAGTATTTCCAGGGGTAACACCGGGGAGCTGTTTTTT
CASISRGNTGELFF
>NA|14|TRBD2|TRBJ2-5|TRBV27
TGTGCCAGCAGTTCGGGGGGGCGCCGGGAGACCCAGTACTTC
CASSSGGRRETQYF
>NA|11|NA|TRBJ1-4|TRBV2
TGTGCCAGCACCTTATTTGAAAAACTGTTTTTT
CASTLFEKLFF
>few|14|NA|TRBJ1-2|TRBV7-9
TGTGCCAGCAGCTTCACCATGGGGGGCTATGGCTACACCTTC
CASSFTMGGYGYTF
>NA|11|TRBD1|TRBJ2-1|TRBV12-3/TRBV12-4
TGTGCCAGCAGCCGAGGACAGGGGCAGTTCTTC
CASSRGQGQFF
>NA|16|NA|TRBJ1-4|TRBV7-9
TGTGCCAGCAGCCCCACCCGACAGGCGCGGGGGGGTCAACTGTTTTTT
CASSPTRQARGGQLFF
>few|14|TRBD2|TRBJ2-3|TRBV10-3
TGTGCCATTTCCACGGGGGGGACCACAGATACGCAGTATTTT
CAISTGGTTDTQYF